These 12 T cell receptor beta chains originate from one sample sequenced in a study of post-analysis software for immune sequencing data. Findings and limits, study-wide: The study found TRBV5-6, TRBV5-1 and TRBV20-1 among five or six TRBV segments more frequent in patients than controls.

Their target antigens are unknown. Unique molecular identifiers were built into the TCR beta cDNA libraries. TCRdb reanalysed the PCR reads using MiXCR and keeps one entry per CDR3 protein. The sample has 750,000 to 950,000 distinct CDR3 sequences; 53% are singletons. Input material: blood. These receptors came from a girl aged 10 to 17 with multiple sclerosis.

This clonotype was picked up a small number of times. The chain employs TRBV6-4 and TRBJ2-1; 9 nucleotides align to TRBD2. The CDR3 sequence is 15 residues long. V gave up 2 bases and J gave up 7 bases; unmatched junction bases: 6. Germline CDR1 and CDR2: MRHNA and SNTAGT. The CDR3 nucleotides are TGTGCCAGCAGTGACGCCAGCGGGGGGTGGAATGAGCAGTTCTTC. Its protein product is CASSDASGGWNEQFF.

The chain couples TRBV10-3 to TRBJ2-3, with TRBD2 matching over 9 bases. Germline V lookup: CDR1 ENHRY, CDR2 SYGVKD. This CDR3 region has 15 residues. V was pared by 3 bases and J by 2 bases, with 3 bases of the junction left unmatched. CDR3 residues: CAISDGGRDTDTQYF. CDR3 in DNA: TGTGCCATCAGTGATGGCGGGAGGGACACAGATACGCAGTATTTT.

This chain joins TRBV5-1 and TRBJ2-1; D may be TRBD1 (5 bases). Germline lookup yields CDR1 SGHRS and CDR2 YFSETQ. This CDR3 is 17 amino acids long. Trimming took off 0 bases at V and 2 bases at J, with 15 bases between the two ends. This CDR3 reads CASSLVLGAGAYNEQFF. The CDR3 nucleotides are TGCGCCAGCAGCTTGGTTTTAGGGGCTGGAGCCTACAATGAGCAGTTCTTC.

This clonotype was seen a few times. The CDR3 nucleotides read TGTGCCAGCAGCCCTTCCCGGGAGACGACCGAGACCCAGTACTTC. Protein: CASSPSRETTETQYF. The genes are TRBV11-2 and TRBJ2-5; perhaps TRBD2 as D (6 bases). Per the germline V gene, CDR1 is SGHAT and CDR2 is FQNNGV. V was shortened by 5 bases and J by 5 bases, with 18 bases between the two germline ends. The CDR3 is made up of 15 amino acids.

This clonotype was observed at least ten times. V gene TRBV12-3 or TRBV12-4 combines with J gene TRBJ1-1, with 7 bases that match TRBD1. Germline trimming cut 5 bases from V and 1 base from J; bases unmatched to any gene: 4. This CDR3 is built from 14 residues. DNA of the CDR3: TGTGCCAGCAGTCTCCGGACAGGGAACACTGAAGCTTTCTTT. Amino acid sequence: CASSLRTGNTEAFF.

This clonotype was observed a handful of times. The chain uses TRBV5-1 and TRBJ1-2; D is ambiguous. Trimming took 5 bases from V and 1 from J, leaving 9 bases between them. This CDR3 has 13 amino acids. The germline V gene encodes CDR1 SGHRS and CDR2 YFSETQ. The CDR3 DNA follows: TGCGCCAGCAGTAGAAGCAATAACTATGGCTACACCTTC. This codes for CASSRSNNYGYTF.

This clonotype came up a few times. The chain joins TRBV29-1 to TRBJ2-7; D is ambiguous. Trimming cost V 5 bases and J 2 bases, with 10 bases left between them. Germline CDR1 SQVTM, CDR2 ANQGSEA. CDR3 length: 12 amino acids. CDR3 sequence: CSVRVGTYEQYF. DNA of the CDR3: TGCAGCGTTCGGGTCGGAACCTACGAGCAGTACTTC.

This clonotype has just a few counts. The V gene is TRBV12-3 or TRBV12-4, the J gene TRBJ2-7; the D gene could be TRBD1 or TRBD2 (6 bases each). V shed 7 bases and J shed 2 bases, with 27 bases lying between them. The CDR3 has 18 residues. CDR3 DNA sequence: TGTGCCAGCACCGCGACGATATCACAGGGAGGAAGCCCCTACGAGCAGTACTTC. It translates to CASTATISQGGSPYEQYF.

The chain carries TRBV6-5 and TRBJ2-1; tentative D call: TRBD1 (5 bases). V shed 2 bases and J shed 9 bases, with 14 bases lying between them. This CDR3 spans 14 amino acids. From germline, CDR1 is MNHEY and CDR2 SVGAGI. CDR3 sequence reads: CASSYNPARVEQFF. As DNA, the CDR3 is TGTGCCAGCAGTTACAACCCAGCCAGGGTTGAGCAGTTCTTC.

This chain links TRBV10-3 with TRBJ1-5, with D perhaps TRBD1 (5 bases). V was cut by 8 bases and J by 4 bases, with 9 bases left in between. CDR1 and CDR2 (germline): ENHRY, SYGVKD. CDR3 length: 12 amino acids. The CDR3 loop reads CAIGGSNQPQHF. Here the CDR3 DNA reads TGTGCCATCGGGGGGAGTAATCAGCCCCAGCATTTT.

The chain is built from TRBV29-1 and TRBJ1-2; no firm D call. Trimming shortened V by 3 bases and J by 4 bases, and 15 bases separated the two germline ends. Germline V gives CDR1 SQVTM, CDR2 ANQGSEA. This CDR3 is built from 14 residues. This CDR3 reads CSVDGKDGSYGYTF. As DNA, the CDR3 is TGCAGCGTTGACGGTAAGGACGGATCCTATGGCTACACCTTC.

The V call is TRBV10-3, the J call TRBJ2-4; D is possibly TRBD1 or TRBD2 (5 bases each). The J call is in doubt because the DNA end fits TRBJ2-7 better. The CDR3 sequence is 15 residues long. Germline CDR1 ENHRY, CDR2 SYGVKD. CDR3 DNA: TGTGCCTATCAACCAGAAGGGTCCAAGAGGGGCGAGCAGTACTTC. This sequence encodes CAYQPEGSKRGEQYF.